Each of the 29 T cell receptor beta chains below was sequenced from the same sample in a study of blood T cells in healthy people across ages. A second roughly 6 to 11 cycle PCR used barcoded and J-beta primers. TCRdb re-called the 5' RACE reads through MiXCR, storing one row per CDR3 protein. Of roughly 1.5 million distinct CDR3 sequences in the sample, roughly 43% are singletons; the top ten hold about 4%. The sample was blood. These receptors were obtained from a woman aged 18-35 years in good health.

This clonotype was detected only a few times. This chain links TRBV29-1 with TRBJ2-1; D uncertain. The germline V gene encodes CDR1 SQVTM and CDR2 ANQGSEA. CDR3 length: 13 residues. V was pared by 4 bases and J by 7 bases, with 14 bases between. This CDR3 reads CSVVVLPQNEQFF. The CDR3, as DNA: TGCAGCGTTGTTGTCTTGCCACAAAATGAGCAGTTCTTC.

The chain employs TRBV4-3 and TRBJ1-1; 9 positions agree with TRBD1. After removal of 0 bases from V and 5 bases from J, the junction contained 4 bases not matched to a gene. The CDR3 covers 15 residues. In germline, CDR1 is LGHNA, CDR2 YSLEER. The CDR3 loop is CASSQEQGAGTEAFF. The CDR3 nucleotides read TGCGCCAGCAGCCAAGAACAGGGGGCAGGGACTGAAGCTTTCTTT.

The chain carries TRBV4-1 and TRBJ2-3, with TRBD2 as a possible D gene (6 bases). Trimming left V 5 bases short and J 6 bases short, with 15 bases between. Per germline, CDR1 MGHRA and CDR2 YSYEKL. This CDR3 is built from 14 residues. CDR3 bases: TGCGCCAGCAGCTCAGGAGGGGTCCCGGATACGCAGTATTTT. It is translated as CASSSGGVPDTQYF.

Only a few counts were recorded for this clonotype. The rearrangement links TRBV7-9 to TRBJ2-5; the match to TRBD1 covers 7 bases. Germline V gives CDR1 SEHNR, CDR2 FQNEAQ (reference sequence). CDR3 length equals 15 residues. Trimming took 7 bases from V and 2 from J; bases not matched to a gene: 10. This CDR3 reads CASTRRDSAQETQYF. The CDR3 nucleotides read TGTGCCAGCACAAGACGGGACAGCGCTCAAGAGACCCAGTACTTC.

This rearrangement joins TRBV27 to TRBJ2-3; a weak D match, TRBD2 (7 bases). The germline V gene encodes CDR1 MNHEY and CDR2 SMNVEV (reference sequence). The CDR3 has 15 residues. V lost 4 bases and J 6 bases, leaving 17 bases between the germline ends. CDR3 in DNA: TGTGCCAGCAGTTCCCCCTCTGGGAGGGGGGATACGCAGTATTTT. It codes for CASSSPSGRGDTQYF.

The chain employs TRBV20-1 and TRBJ2-5; no reliable D call. Trimming stripped 6 bases from V and 11 bases from J, with 19 bases between. CDR3 length: 12 residues. Germline CDR1 reads DFQATT; CDR2 reads SNEGSKA (reference sequence). The CDR3 region is CSAPRRYNEQYF. Written as DNA, the CDR3 is TGCAGTGCCCCCCGGCGCTACAATGAGCAGTACTTC.

This sequence joins TRBV18 and TRBJ1-2, with D perhaps TRBD1 (5 bases). The CDR3 contains 15 residues. The V gene lost 3 bases and the J gene lost 6 bases, with 17 bases spanning the gap. Germline loops: CDR1 KGHSH, CDR2 LQKENI. DNA of the CDR3: TGTGCCAGCTCACCTTCGGGAGGGACCGCGGATGGCTACACCTTC. Amino acids: CASSPSGGTADGYTF.

This chain links TRBV29-1 with TRBJ1-2; 9 nucleotides align to TRBD1. The CDR3 sequence is 14 residues long. Germline values: CDR1 SQVTM, CDR2 ANQGSEA. The J segment lost 4 bases and the V segment lost 6 bases, leaving 9 bases of the junction unmatched. The CDR3 loop is CSVPPGQGIYGYTF. As DNA, the CDR3 is TGCAGCGTCCCCCCGGGACAGGGTATCTATGGCTACACCTTC. The whole variable domain, remainder taken from reference TRBV29-1 and TRBJ1-2, is SAVISQKPSRDICQRGTSLTIQCQVDSQVTMMFWYRQQPGQSLTLIATANQGSEATYESGFVIDKFPISRPNLTFSTLTVSNMSPEDSSIYLCSVPPGQGIYGYTFGSGTRLTVV.

This clonotype has ten or more counts. This chain joins TRBV4-3 and TRBJ2-7, with D unclear. From germline, CDR1 is LGHNA and CDR2 YSLEER. The V gene lost 0 bases and the J gene lost 1 base, with 4 bases spanning the gap. There are 13 residues in the CDR3. The DNA for the CDR3 is TGCGCCAGCAGCCAAGATGAATCCTACGAGCAGTACTTC. Translated: CASSQDESYEQYF.

The V and J genes are TRBV5-1 and TRBJ2-5; D may correspond to TRBD1 or TRBD2 (5 bases each). This CDR3 spans 13 amino acids. The V end was cut by 4 bases, the J end by 3 bases, with 10 bases between. Germline loops: CDR1 SGHRS, CDR2 YFSETQ. The CDR3 reads CASSKGRKETQYF. CDR3 sequence (DNA): TGCGCCAGCAGCAAGGGACGGAAAGAGACCCAGTACTTC.

In regard to this clonotype: One end of the junction varies from germline; a read error may be responsible. The chain is built from TRBV3-1 and TRBJ2-7; 7 bases are a match to TRBD1. Germline-derived CDR1 and CDR2 are LGHDT and YNNKEL (reference sequence). CDR3 length: 14 amino acids. The CDR3 DNA follows: TGTGCCAGCAGCCCGGGACAGACCTCCTACGAGCGGTACTTC. It specifies CASSPGQTSYERYF.

The chain is built from TRBV18 and TRBJ2-5, with a possible D match to TRBD2 (5 bases). Germline V lookup: CDR1 KGHSH, CDR2 LQKENI. The CDR3 is 13 residues long. The V end lost 6 bases, the J end lost 4 bases, and 12 bases lay between the germline ends. Here the CDR3 reads CASSKRRGETQYF. CDR3 bases: TGTGCCAGCTCCAAGCGGCGAGGAGAGACCCAGTACTTC.

V gene TRBV21-1 combines with J gene TRBJ2-3. TRBV21-1 is a listed pseudogene. The CDR3 is 15 residues long. The DNA for the CDR3 is TGTGCCAGCAGCAGTACGCGGAAGTTGGGGGATACGCAGTATTTT. Encoded protein: CASSSTRKLGDTQYF.

This clonotype showed up just a few times. The chain recombines TRBV4-3 with TRBJ1-1; TRBD1 aligns across 7 bases. This CDR3 comprises 16 residues. Germline assignment: CDR1 LGHNA and CDR2 YSLEER. V was pared by 0 bases and J by 7 bases, with 11 bases of the junction left unmatched. This chain's CDR3 is CASSQETGGGGGEAFF. In DNA, the CDR3 is TGCGCCAGCAGCCAAGAAACGGGAGGGGGCGGGGGTGAAGCTTTCTTT.

The rearrangement uses TRBV5-1 and TRBJ1-3; D gene unclear. V was clipped by 0 bases and J by 4 bases, with 23 bases between them. From germline, CDR1 is SGHRS and CDR2 YFSETQ. The CDR3 contains 19 residues. CDR3 in amino acids: CASSLAARGLPPEGNTIYF. Written as DNA, the CDR3 is TGCGCCAGCAGCTTGGCCGCACGAGGCCTTCCTCCAGAAGGAAACACCATATATTTT.

This clonotype was observed a handful of times. J is TRBJ2-3 and V is TRBV20-1, with D maybe TRBD2 (6 bases). Germline lookup yields CDR1 DFQATT and CDR2 SNEGSKA (reference sequence). V was cut by 6 bases and J by 9 bases, with 16 bases left in between. The CDR3 length is 12 residues. The CDR3, as DNA: TGCAGTGCGGGCCCGAGCCGGGGGACGCAGTATTTT. This sequence encodes CSAGPSRGTQYF.

As to this clonotype: At one of its ends the junction is not consistent with the germline gene, which may arise from a read error. The rearrangement joins TRBV19 to TRBJ1-5, with 9 bases aligning to TRBD1. There are 17 residues in the CDR3. Germline V CDR1 and CDR2: LNHDA, SQIVND (reference sequence). The CDR3, as DNA: TGTGCCAGCAGTATCGGGACAGGGATTAGTGGCAATCAGCCCCAGCATTTT. It encodes CASSIGTGISGNQPQHF.

This clonotype has a handful of counts. This chain joins TRBV16 and TRBJ2-5, with D possibly matching TRBD2 (5 bases). Germline CDR1 is KGHSY and CDR2 is FQNENV. V was shortened by 1 base and J by 4 bases, with 10 bases between the two germline ends. The CDR3 contains 14 residues. CDR3 amino acids: CASSQFVGRETQYF. The CDR3 DNA reads as TGTGCCAGCAGCCAATTTGTTGGGAGAGAGACCCAGTACTTC.

This clonotype came up a few times. V gene TRBV6-6 combines with J gene TRBJ2-1; tentatively, D is TRBD2 (5 bases). This CDR3 is 14 amino acids long. CDR1 and CDR2 (germline): MNHNY, SVGAGI (reference sequence). V dropped 3 bases and J dropped 7 bases, with 13 bases sitting between them. This CDR3 is CASSYRQPGNEQFF. As DNA, the CDR3 is TGTGCCAGCAGTTATCGGCAGCCGGGGAATGAGCAGTTCTTC.

This rearrangement joins TRBV12-3 or TRBV12-4 to TRBJ1-5; 7 bases line up with TRBD1. J gave up 11 bases and V 5 bases, and 24 bases lay outside the gene matches. This CDR3 has 18 residues. In nucleotides, the CDR3 is TGTGCCAGCAGTCTTAGGGACAGCTATCATAACAAAAATCGGACCCAGCATTTT. Encoded protein: CASSLRDSYHNKNRTQHF.

The genes are TRBV4-1 and TRBJ1-4, with TRBD1 matching 9 bases. The junction had 5 bases not matched to a gene; V was cut back by 1 base and J by 5 bases. Germline-derived CDR1 and CDR2 are MGHRA and YSYEKL. The CDR3 extends over 16 amino acids. CDR3 DNA sequence: TGCGCCAGCAGCCAAGCCCCCGGGACAGGGAATGAAAAACTGTTTTTT. Protein: CASSQAPGTGNEKLFF.

The V and J genes are TRBV20-1 and TRBJ1-1; D gene uncertain. V gave up 7 bases and J gave up 4 bases, with 7 bases separating them. This CDR3 is built from 10 residues. The germline V gene has CDR1 DFQATT and CDR2 SNEGSKA (reference sequence). CDR3 sequence (DNA): TGCAGTGTTTTCTTCACTGAAGCTTTCTTT. Amino acid sequence: CSVFFTEAFF.

V usage is TRBV4-1 and J usage is TRBJ1-6; D remains unclear. The CDR3 covers 16 residues. Germline V gene sequence: CDR1 MGHRA, CDR2 YSYEKL. The V end was cut by 0 bases, the J end by 4 bases, with 10 bases between. CDR3 amino acids: CASSQDHRPYNSPLHF. As DNA, the CDR3 is TGCGCCAGCAGCCAAGATCACAGACCGTATAATTCACCCCTCCACTTT.

The chain links TRBV4-1 to TRBJ2-7; weak D call: TRBD1 (5 bases). V gave up 7 bases and J gave up 4 bases, with 17 bases separating them. CDR1 is MGHRA and CDR2 is YSYEKL in the germline V gene. This CDR3 contains 14 residues. CDR3 protein: CASNHDSTGYEQYF. CDR3 bases: TGCGCCAGCAACCATGACAGTACCGGTTACGAGCAGTACTTC.

This clonotype came up once. A clone one base away is much larger, so this may be a read error. The gene calls are TRBV3-1 and TRBJ2-1; 10 nucleotides align to TRBD2. The CDR3 loop spans 16 amino acids. Germline-derived CDR1 and CDR2 are LGHDT and YNNKEL (reference sequence). Trimming removed 4 bases from V and 6 bases from J; junction bases left unmatched: 9. In DNA, the CDR3 is TGTGCCAGCAGCCTTTTAGGGACTAGCGCCAGCAATGAGCAGTTCTTC. This gives the protein CASSLLGTSASNEQFF.

On this clonotype itself: One end of the junction fails to match germline, which may point to a read error. The rearrangement uses TRBV4-3 and TRBJ2-6; TRBD1 agrees at 8 bases. The CDR3 runs to 16 residues. Per germline, CDR1 LGHNA and CDR2 YSLEER. CDR3 amino acids: CVSSQDRGSGANVLTF. The CDR3 nucleotides read TGCGTCAGCAGCCAAGACAGGGGCTCTGGGGCCAACGTCCTGACTTTC.

The chain joins TRBV7-2 to TRBJ2-7; a weak D match, TRBD1 (6 bases). Germline assignment: CDR1 SGHTA and CDR2 FQGNSA. This CDR3 is 15 amino acids long. Trimming left V 5 bases short and J 0 bases short, with 14 bases between. CDR3 coding DNA: TGTGCCAGCAGCGGTCGACAGGCCAGCTCCTACGAGCAGTACTTC. This codes for CASSGRQASSYEQYF.

This rearrangement joins TRBV6-5 to TRBJ2-5; 7 bases agree with TRBD2. The CDR3 is 13 amino acids. Losses at the gene ends were 6 bases for V and 11 bases for J; bases not matched to a gene: 12. Germline assignment: CDR1 MNHEY and CDR2 SVGAGI. This CDR3 is CASRGGYPNEQYF. Here the CDR3 DNA reads TGTGCCAGCAGGGGGGGGTACCCGAATGAGCAGTACTTC.

V gene TRBV24-1 combines with J gene TRBJ2-1, with 9 bases fitting TRBD1. The J call may be incorrect, as the DNA end agrees better with TRBJ2-7. This CDR3 region has 16 residues. Per the germline V gene, CDR1 is KGHDR and CDR2 is SFDVKD. CDR3 sequence reads: CATSDSGQGPYNEQYF. The CDR3 bases are TGTGCCACCAGTGACTCGGGACAGGGCCCCTACAATGAGCAGTACTTC.